Listed here are 32 T cell receptor beta chains from one sample, sequenced in a study of blood T cell repertoires in COVID-19. Assay: immunoSEQ multiplex PCR; the TCRdb copy retains only in-frame clones and omits some. Found here are some 200,000 clones, around three quarters of them singletons; the top ten hold around 5.4%. What was sequenced was peripheral blood. Receptors were obtained from a woman aged 70-85 years with acute or convalescent COVID-19.

The chain uses TRBV19 and TRBJ1-5; no definite D call. From germline, CDR1 is LNHDA and CDR2 SQIVND (reference sequence). This CDR3 region has 13 residues. The V end lost 4 bases, the J end lost 5 bases, and 9 bases lay between the germline ends. The CDR3 is CASSTGNYQPQHF. The CDR3 DNA is TGTGCCAGTAGTACGGGAAACTATCAGCCCCAGCATTTT.

Only one count was recorded for this clone. The J gene is TRBJ1-4, the V gene TRBV5-1; a possible D gene is TRBD1 (5 bases). In germline, CDR1 is SGHRS, CDR2 YFSETQ. V dropped 5 bases and J dropped 4 bases, with 12 bases sitting between them. The CDR3 extends over 14 amino acids. CDR3 bases: TGCGCCAGCAGAAACTCCAGGGATAATGAAAAACTGTTTTTT. Protein: CASRNSRDNEKLFF.

The J gene is TRBJ1-1, the V gene TRBV5-1, with 7 nucleotides matching TRBD1. This CDR3 spans 16 amino acids. Germline-derived CDR1 and CDR2 are SGHRS and YFSETQ. With 1 base clipped from V and 0 bases from J, the junction kept 6 bases outside the gene matches. CDR3 in DNA: TGCGCCAGCAGCTTGATGGCAGGGGGATTGAACACTGAAGCTTTCTTT. Residues: CASSLMAGGLNTEAFF.

The CDR3 DNA sequence: TGCGCCAGCAGCGCTGGTAGCGGCACAGATACGCAGTATTTT. It encodes CASSAGSGTDTQYF. V usage is TRBV5-1 and J usage is TRBJ2-3, with TRBD2 as a possible D gene (5 bases). Germline V CDR1 and CDR2: SGHRS, YFSETQ. Deletions cut 4 bases from V and 1 base from J, with 10 bases between. The CDR3 sequence is 14 residues long.

The rearrangement links TRBV7-3 to TRBJ1-5; TRBD1 might be the D (5 bases). Deletions cut 0 bases from V and 9 bases from J, with 9 bases between. Germline CDR1 reads SGHTA; CDR2 reads FQGTGA. CDR3 size: 13 residues. The CDR3 DNA reads TGTGCCAGCAGCTTAACCGGGGGATCGCCCCAGCATTTT. It is translated as CASSLTGGSPQHF.

V usage is TRBV6-6 and J usage is TRBJ2-2; D is unclear. This CDR3 contains 13 residues. Germline V gene data show CDR1 as MNHNY and CDR2 as SVGAGI (reference sequence). Trimming left V 4 bases short and J 2 bases short, with 5 bases between. CDR3 nucleotides: TGTGCCAGCAGTTTCAGAAACACCGGGGAGCTGTTTTTT. It translates to CASSFRNTGELFF.

The V gene is TRBV30, the J gene TRBJ2-7; D is unresolved. Germline CDR1 and CDR2: GTSNPN and SVGIG (reference sequence). The CDR3 runs to 11 residues. The germline V and J ends were trimmed by 2 bases and 4 bases, with 6 bases remaining between them. This chain's CDR3 is CAWSNNYEQYF. CDR3 coding DNA: TGTGCCTGGAGTAACAATTACGAGCAGTACTTC. Drawing the rest from reference TRBV30 and TRBJ2-7, the complete variable domain is SQTIHQWPATLVQPVGSPLSLECTVEGTSNPNLYWYRQAAGRGLQLLFYSVGIGQISSEVPQNLSASRPQDRQFILSSKKLLLSDSGFYLCAWSNNYEQYFGPGTRLTVT.

J is TRBJ2-1 and V is TRBV6-5, with 8 positions matching TRBD2. Germline CDR1 reads MNHEY; CDR2 reads SVGAGI. This CDR3 spans 13 amino acids. J was trimmed by 8 bases and V by 6 bases; bases with no gene match: 6. CDR3 region: CASRLAGTYEQFF. CDR3 nucleotides: TGTGCCAGCAGATTAGCGGGAACCTATGAGCAGTTCTTC.

This chain uses TRBV19 with TRBJ1-1; D uncertain. Germline CDR1 and CDR2: LNHDA and SQIVND (reference sequence). The CDR3 length is 14 residues. The V end lost 3 bases, the J end lost 5 bases, and 13 bases lay between the germline ends. CDR3 in DNA: TGTGCCAGTAGTATGGGATGGAGGAGGACTGAAGCTTTCTTT. Amino acids: CASSMGWRRTEAFF.

This chain joins TRBV28 and TRBJ2-7; D not certain. Germline V lookup: CDR1 MDHEN, CDR2 SYDVKM. The CDR3 has 12 residues. Trimming removed 4 bases at V and 1 base at J, with 5 bases between. The CDR3 sequence: CASSSVSYEQYF. DNA of the CDR3: TGTGCCAGCAGTTCCGTATCCTACGAGCAGTACTTC. Full variable domain (outside the CDR3, taken from reference TRBV28 and TRBJ2-7): DVKVTQSSRYLVKRTGEKVFLECVQDMDHENMFWYRQDPGLGLRLIYFSYDVKMKEKGDIPEGYSVSREKKERFSLILESASTNQTSMYLCASSSVSYEQYFGPGTRLTVT.

The chain couples TRBV7-2 to TRBJ2-7; 8 bases are a match to TRBD2. The CDR3 runs 14 residues. Germline assignment: CDR1 SGHTA and CDR2 FQGNSA. V was pared by 4 bases and J by 3 bases, with 5 bases of the junction left unmatched. The CDR3 sequence: CASSYGTSLYEQYF. Written as DNA, the CDR3 is TGTGCCAGCAGCTACGGGACTAGTCTCTACGAGCAGTACTTC.

The chain recombines TRBV7-9 with TRBJ1-6; 10 bases line up with TRBD1. The V gene's germline CDR1 is SEHNR and CDR2 FQNEAQ (reference sequence). Losses at the gene ends were 3 bases for V and 9 bases for J; bases not matched to a gene: 5. The CDR3 spans 15 residues. The CDR3 DNA follows: TGTGCCAGCAGCTTGGGGACAGGGGTGAGTTCACCCCTCCACTTT. This codes for CASSLGTGVSSPLHF.

This sequence joins TRBV3-1 (or the pseudogene TRBV3-2) and TRBJ2-7, with 7 bases that match TRBD2. This CDR3 has 14 amino acids. The J segment lost 0 bases and the V segment lost 4 bases, leaving 3 bases of the junction unmatched. Germline V gene data show CDR1 as LGHDT and CDR2 as YNNKEL (reference sequence). Here the CDR3 reads CASSRGTTSYEQYF. DNA of the CDR3: TGTGCCAGCAGCCGAGGGACTACCTCCTACGAGCAGTACTTC.

This chain uses TRBV7-8 with TRBJ2-7; 7 nucleotides match TRBD2. The CDR3 runs to 14 residues. CDR1 is SGHVS, CDR2 FQNEAQ, per germline. Losses at the gene ends were 5 bases for V and 0 bases for J; bases not matched to a gene: 4. The CDR3 sequence: CASSPGRDSYEQYF. Written as DNA, the CDR3 is TGTGCCAGCAGCCCTGGGAGGGACTCCTACGAGCAGTACTTC.

The V call is TRBV5-1, the J call TRBJ2-2; 11 bases map to TRBD2. The J segment lost 5 bases and the V segment lost 4 bases, leaving 4 bases of the junction unmatched. Germline assignment: CDR1 SGHRS and CDR2 YFSETQ. The CDR3 extends over 15 amino acids. CDR3 region: CASSQLAGETGELFF. The CDR3 DNA reads TGCGCCAGCAGCCAACTAGCGGGAGAAACCGGGGAGCTGTTTTTT.

The genes are TRBV6-8 and TRBJ1-2; 9 bases align to TRBD1. The V and J ends lost 0 bases and 4 bases, in that order; junction bases with no gene match: 18. This CDR3 contains 20 residues. Germline loops: CDR1 MNHGY, CDR2 SAAAGT. The chain's CDR3 is CASSYSHKGDNRGLFYGYTF. CDR3 DNA: TGTGCCAGCAGTTACTCTCACAAGGGTGATAACAGGGGGCTTTTCTATGGCTACACCTTC.

The CDR3: CASSARRLGSEAFF. For the CDR3, the DNA is TGTGCCAGCAGTGCCCGGCGGCTTGGGAGTGAAGCTTTCTTT. The genes are TRBV2 and TRBJ1-1; D is ambiguous. The CDR3 extends over 14 amino acids. CDR1 SNHLY and CDR2 FYNNEI come from the germline V gene. V dropped 4 bases and J dropped 7 bases, with 16 bases sitting between them.

Comments on this clone: This specimen includes other DNA sequences encoding the same CDR3. The chain links TRBV9 to TRBJ2-5; D unresolved. The CDR3 is 12 amino acids. V lost 1 base to trimming and J lost 5 bases, with 6 bases between them. In germline, CDR1 is SGDLS, CDR2 YYNGEE. For the CDR3, the DNA is TGTGCCAGCAGCGTATCCGAGGAGACCCAGTACTTC. Translating gives CASSVSEETQYF.

The V gene is TRBV5-1, the J gene TRBJ1-2, with 7 bases identical to TRBD1. V lost 4 bases and J lost 1; bases outside the gene matches: 4. Germline CDR1 is SGHRS and CDR2 is YFSETQ. This CDR3 comprises 14 residues. The CDR3 DNA reads TGCGCCAGCAGCGCGGGACAGCTTAACTATGGCTACACCTTC. As protein: CASSAGQLNYGYTF.

This chain joins TRBV10-3 and TRBJ1-2; 7 bases fit TRBD1. Germline loops: CDR1 ENHRY, CDR2 SYGVKD. Trimming at V came to 6 bases and at J to 7 bases, leaving 5 bases not matched to a gene. The CDR3 contains 12 residues. The CDR3 DNA reads TGTGCCATCAGCCTGACAGGGTCTGGCTACACCTTC. This gives the protein CAISLTGSGYTF.

Note on this clone: At the DNA level, this CDR3 is encoded by other sequences in the same sample as well. The chain combines TRBV5-1 with TRBJ2-7; weak D call: TRBD1 (6 bases). Germline CDR1 and CDR2: SGHRS and YFSETQ. V was pared by 4 bases and J by 2 bases, with 10 bases between. There are 13 residues in the CDR3. In DNA, the CDR3 is TGCGCCAGCAGCCCGACAGGACCCTACGAGCAGTACTTC. It is translated as CASSPTGPYEQYF. The complete variable domain, with remaining parts taken from reference TRBV5-1 and TRBJ2-7, reads KAGVTQTPRYLIKTRGQQVTLSCSPISGHRSVSWYQQTPGQGLQFLFEYFSETQRNKGNFPGRFSGRQFSNSRSEMNVSTLELGDSALYLCASSPTGPYEQYFGPGTRLTVT.

The V and J genes are TRBV7-2 and TRBJ2-7; TRBD1 matches at 8 bases. V trimming: 1 base; J trimming: 2 bases; junction bases outside the gene matches: 1. Germline V gene data show CDR1 as SGHTA and CDR2 as FQGNSA. The CDR3 has 14 residues. The CDR3 bases are TGTGCCAGCAGCTTAGGACAGGGGACCTACGAGCAGTACTTC. Translated, it gives CASSLGQGTYEQYF.

This clone has a handful of counts. The chain employs TRBV11-3 and TRBJ2-1; D is undetermined. Between the trimmed V and J ends, which lost 2 bases and 8 bases, there was a span of 7 bases. Germline values: CDR1 SGHNT, CDR2 YENEEA. The CDR3 sequence is 12 residues long. As DNA, the CDR3 is TGTGCCAGCAGCTTAAGCCTCGATGAGCAGTTCTTC. It encodes CASSLSLDEQFF.

The rearrangement uses TRBV9 and TRBJ2-1; 8 bases are a match to TRBD2. Germline assignment: CDR1 SGDLS and CDR2 YYNGEE. CDR3 size: 16 residues. Trimming removed 4 bases from V and 0 bases from J; junction bases left unmatched: 6. The DNA for the CDR3 is TGTGCCAGCAGCCCCCGACTAGCGTACTCCTACAATGAGCAGTTCTTC. Its protein product is CASSPRLAYSYNEQFF. Full variable domain (missing parts from reference TRBV9 and TRBJ2-1): DSGVTQTPKHLITATGQRVTLRCSPRSGDLSVYWYQQSLDQGLQFLIQYYNGEERAKGNILERFSAQQFPDLHSELNLSSLELGDSALYFCASSPRLAYSYNEQFFGPGTRLTVL.

The chain recombines TRBV29-1 with TRBJ2-3; weak D call: TRBD2 (5 bases). Trimming cost V 6 bases and J 3 bases, with 19 bases left between them. Germline V gene lookup returns CDR1 SQVTM and CDR2 ANQGSEA. This CDR3 comprises 15 residues. The CDR3 here is CSVGERSLATDTQYF. CDR3 sequence (DNA): TGCAGCGTCGGCGAAAGGAGTCTAGCAACAGATACGCAGTATTTT.

This chain joins TRBV7-2 and TRBJ2-7; the match to TRBD2 covers 8 bases. Germline V lookup: CDR1 SGHTA, CDR2 FQGNSA. The CDR3 is made up of 15 amino acids. V was clipped by 5 bases and J by 3 bases; unmatched bases: 9. CDR3 in DNA: TGTGCCAGCAGCCCAGAGGCGGGAGGCCACTACGAGCAGTACTTC. It translates to CASSPEAGGHYEQYF.

This clone was detected ten times or more. The V gene is TRBV30, the J gene TRBJ1-1; 7 nucleotides align to TRBD1. The CDR3 has 13 residues. Germline assignment: CDR1 GTSNPN and CDR2 SVGIG (reference sequence). Unmatched junction bases numbered 1, after V lost 3 bases and J lost 0 bases. Here the CDR3 reads CAWRQGMNTEAFF. CDR3 sequence (DNA): TGTGCCTGGAGACAGGGGATGAACACTGAAGCTTTCTTT. Based on the CDR3 plus reference TRBV30 and TRBJ1-1, the full variable domain is SQTIHQWPATLVQPVGSPLSLECTVEGTSNPNLYWYRQAAGRGLQLLFYSVGIGQISSEVPQNLSASRPQDRQFILSSKKLLLSDSGFYLCAWRQGMNTEAFFGQGTRLTVV.

The chain has TRBV3-1 (or the pseudogene TRBV3-2) and TRBJ2-2; D perhaps matches TRBD2 (6 bases). The CDR3 extends over 16 amino acids. Trimming removed 1 base at V and 5 bases at J, with 14 bases between. The germline V gene has CDR1 LGHDT and CDR2 YNNKEL (reference sequence). The CDR3 region is CASSQVRLVGTGELFF. DNA for the CDR3: TGTGCCAGCAGCCAAGTCAGACTAGTTGGTACCGGGGAGCTGTTTTTT.

J is TRBJ2-7 and V is TRBV3-1 (or the pseudogene TRBV3-2), with D possibly being TRBD2 (6 bases). The CDR3 is 14 amino acids. CDR1 and CDR2 (germline): LGHDT, YNNKEL (reference sequence). Trimming removed 1 base at V and 0 bases at J, with 7 bases between. CDR3 sequence: CASSQVSGSYEQYF. The DNA of the CDR3 is TGTGCCAGCAGCCAAGTTAGCGGCTCCTACGAGCAGTACTTC.

V usage is TRBV7-8 and J usage is TRBJ1-2, with D possibly TRBD1 on 5 matching bases. V was cut by 2 bases and J by 5 bases, with 15 bases left in between. The CDR3 runs 15 residues. Germline V gene sequence: CDR1 SGHVS, CDR2 FQNEAQ. The DNA for the CDR3 is TGTGCCAGCAGCTTAAGCCCACTATCAGGGTATGGCTACACCTTC. This translates into CASSLSPLSGYGYTF.

J is TRBJ2-3 and V is TRBV30; D might be TRBD2 (6 bases). Germline V gene lookup returns CDR1 GTSNPN and CDR2 SVGIG (reference sequence). The ends were cut back, 2 bases at V and 6 bases at J, with 18 bases in the middle. The CDR3 runs to 15 residues. The CDR3, as DNA: TGTGCCTGGAGTATGGGGGATGGGGGGTCGGATACGCAGTATTTT. Translating it yields CAWSMGDGGSDTQYF.

There are a few counts of this clone. The chain recombines TRBV28 with TRBJ2-1, with D possibly matching TRBD2 (6 bases). The germline CDR1 and CDR2 sequences are MDHEN and SYDVKM. V was cut by 10 bases and J by 5 bases, with 12 bases left in between. The CDR3 loop spans 12 amino acids. The CDR3 region is CATAGLNNEQFF. The DNA for the CDR3 is TGTGCCACCGCGGGACTTAACAATGAGCAGTTCTTC.